This TCR beta chain was retrieved from a study of blood T cell repertoires in COVID-19. Study-level background: Italy, Spain and the United States were the sources of the convalescent and acute COVID-19 samples.

The CDR3 contains 15 residues. Trimming removed 3 bases from V and 0 bases from J; junction bases left unmatched: 3. Germline CDR1 is SGDLS and CDR2 is YYNGEE. Sequenced by immunoSEQ multiplex PCR; TCRdb stores in-frame clones only, minus some. Found here are 250,000 to 300,000 clones, 86% of them singletons; the top ten hold about 3.5%. Sequenced material: peripheral blood. The TCR sequence derives from a man aged 18 to 29 with active or convalescent COVID-19. This chain connects TRBV9 to TRBJ2-3; 8 positions agree with TRBD1. This CDR3 reads CASSAGQGSTDTQYF. In nucleotides, the CDR3 is TGTGCCAGCAGCGCCGGACAGGGTAGCACAGATACGCAGTATTTT.